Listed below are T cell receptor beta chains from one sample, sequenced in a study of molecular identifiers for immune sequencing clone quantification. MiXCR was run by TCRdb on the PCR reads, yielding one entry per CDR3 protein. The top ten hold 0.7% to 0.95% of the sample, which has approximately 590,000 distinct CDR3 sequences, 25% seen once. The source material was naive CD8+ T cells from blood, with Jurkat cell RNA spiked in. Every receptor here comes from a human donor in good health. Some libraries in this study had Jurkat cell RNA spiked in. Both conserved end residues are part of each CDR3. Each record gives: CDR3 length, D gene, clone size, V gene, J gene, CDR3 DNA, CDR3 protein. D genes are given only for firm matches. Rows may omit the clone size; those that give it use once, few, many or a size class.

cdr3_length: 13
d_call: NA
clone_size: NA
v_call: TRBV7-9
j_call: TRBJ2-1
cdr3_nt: TGTGCCAGCAGCTTAGTTACTAGCAATGCGCAGTTCTTC
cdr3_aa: CASSLVTSNAQFF

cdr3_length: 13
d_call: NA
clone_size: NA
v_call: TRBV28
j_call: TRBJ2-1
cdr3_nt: TGTGCCAGCAGCCCTGGGTGGGGGGATGAGCAGTTCTTC
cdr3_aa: CASSPGWGDEQFF

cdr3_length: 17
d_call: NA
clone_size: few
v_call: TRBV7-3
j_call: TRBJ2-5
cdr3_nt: TGTGCCAGCAGCTTAACGGCAGGGGCGGGGTTACAAGAGACCCAGTACTTC
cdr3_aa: CASSLTAGAGLQETQYF

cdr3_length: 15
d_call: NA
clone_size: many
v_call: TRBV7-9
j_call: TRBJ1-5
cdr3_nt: TGTGCCAGCAGCACTGGGGCAGGACGAGGTCAGCCCCAGCATTTT
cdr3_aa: CASSTGAGRGQPQHF

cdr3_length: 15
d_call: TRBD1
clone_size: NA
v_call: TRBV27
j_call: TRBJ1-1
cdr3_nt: TGTGCCAGCAGTTTTGGAACAGGGGGATACACTGAAGCTTTCTTT
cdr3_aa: CASSFGTGGYTEAFF

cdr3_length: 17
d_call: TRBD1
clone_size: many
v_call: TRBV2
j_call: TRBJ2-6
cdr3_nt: TGTGCCAGCACCCGGACAGGGGAGCTATCTGGGGCCAACGTCCTGACTTTC
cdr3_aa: CASTRTGELSGANVLTF

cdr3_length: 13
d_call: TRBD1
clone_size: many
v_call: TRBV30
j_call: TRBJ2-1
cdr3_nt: TGTGCCTGGAGTGTAGGACAGGGCGTTGAGCAGTTCTTC
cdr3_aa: CAWSVGQGVEQFF

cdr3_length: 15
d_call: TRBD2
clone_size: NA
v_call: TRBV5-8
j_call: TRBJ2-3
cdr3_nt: TGTGCCAGCAGCTTTGGTGTGGGGCCGGGGGGTACGCAGTATTTT
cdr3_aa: CASSFGVGPGGTQYF

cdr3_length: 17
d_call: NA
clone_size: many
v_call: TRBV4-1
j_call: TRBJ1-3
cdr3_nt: TGCGCCAGCAGCCAAGAGGGGGTTACCGACTCTGGAAACACCATATATTTT
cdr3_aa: CASSQEGVTDSGNTIYF

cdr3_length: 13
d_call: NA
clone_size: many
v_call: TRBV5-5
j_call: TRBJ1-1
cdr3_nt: TGTGCCAGCAGATCCGACCTGAACACTGAAGCTTTCTTT
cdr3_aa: CASRSDLNTEAFF

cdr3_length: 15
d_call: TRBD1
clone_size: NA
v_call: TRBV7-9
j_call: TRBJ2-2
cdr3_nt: TGTGCCAGCAGCTTAGAGGGGGCGAGCACCGGGGAGCTGTTTTTT
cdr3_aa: CASSLEGASTGELFF

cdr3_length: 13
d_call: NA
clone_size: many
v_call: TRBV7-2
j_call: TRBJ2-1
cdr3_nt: TGTGCCAGCAGCTTAGGGACTGCATATGAGCAGTTCTTC
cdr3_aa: CASSLGTAYEQFF

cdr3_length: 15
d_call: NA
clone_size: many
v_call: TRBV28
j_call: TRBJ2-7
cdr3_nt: TGTGCCAGCAGACCCCGACAGTACCCGACCTACGAGCAGTACTTC
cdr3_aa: CASRPRQYPTYEQYF

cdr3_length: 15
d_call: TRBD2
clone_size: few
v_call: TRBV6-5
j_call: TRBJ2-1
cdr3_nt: TGTGCCAGCAGTTACTCGGCTAGCGGGGTAAATGAGCAGTTCTTC
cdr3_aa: CASSYSASGVNEQFF

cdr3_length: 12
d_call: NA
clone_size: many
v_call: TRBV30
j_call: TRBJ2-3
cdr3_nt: TGTGCCTGGCAACCTTACACAGATACGCAGTATTTT
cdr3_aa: CAWQPYTDTQYF

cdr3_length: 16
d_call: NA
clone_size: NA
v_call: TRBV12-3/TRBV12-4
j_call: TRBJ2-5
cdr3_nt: TGTGCCAGCAGTTTCCTTAGGCGGGGGCCACAAGAGACCCAGTACTTC
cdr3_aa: CASSFLRRGPQETQYF

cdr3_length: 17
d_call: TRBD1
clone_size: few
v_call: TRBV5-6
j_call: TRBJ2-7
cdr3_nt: TGTGCCAGCAGCCCCCCCATCCCGGGACAGGGTACCCACGAGCAGTACTTC
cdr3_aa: CASSPPIPGQGTHEQYF

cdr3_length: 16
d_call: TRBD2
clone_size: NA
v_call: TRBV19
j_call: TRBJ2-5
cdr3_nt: TGTGCCAGTAGTCCAGGAGGACTAGCGGGATGGGGGACCCAGTACTTC
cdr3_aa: CASSPGGLAGWGTQYF

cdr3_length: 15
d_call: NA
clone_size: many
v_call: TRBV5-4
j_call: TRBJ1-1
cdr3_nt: TGTGCCAGCTCCCTGTGGGGCAGGGTTAACACTGAAGCTTTCTTT
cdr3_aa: CASSLWGRVNTEAFF

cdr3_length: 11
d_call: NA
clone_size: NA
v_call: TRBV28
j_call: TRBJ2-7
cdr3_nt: TGTGCCAGCAGTTTGATAGCAGAACAGTACTTC
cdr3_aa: CASSLIAEQYF

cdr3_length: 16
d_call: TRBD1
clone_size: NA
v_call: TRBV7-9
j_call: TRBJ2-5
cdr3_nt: TGTGCCAGCAGACACACGGGACAGAAAGGCTGGGAGACCCAGTACTTC
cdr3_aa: CASRHTGQKGWETQYF

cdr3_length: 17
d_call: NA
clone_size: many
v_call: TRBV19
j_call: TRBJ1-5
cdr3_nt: TGTGCCAGTAGTATATCAACCGGGACACCAAGCAATCAGCCCCAGCATTTT
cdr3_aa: CASSISTGTPSNQPQHF

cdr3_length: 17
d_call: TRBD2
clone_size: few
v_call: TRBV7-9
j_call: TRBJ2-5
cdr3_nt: TGTGCCAGCAGCTTAGCGGGGGGGGACTTGTACCAAGAGACCCAGTACTTC
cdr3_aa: CASSLAGGDLYQETQYF

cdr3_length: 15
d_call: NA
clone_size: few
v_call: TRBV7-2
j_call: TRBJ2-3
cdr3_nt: TGTGCCAGCAGCTTAGTAGGGGGGGTTACAGATACGCAGTATTTT
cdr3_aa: CASSLVGGVTDTQYF

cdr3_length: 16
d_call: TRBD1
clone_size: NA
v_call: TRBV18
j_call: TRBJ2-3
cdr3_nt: TGTGCCAGCTCACTAAGGACAGGGGGCCGCACAGATACGCAGTATTTT
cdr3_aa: CASSLRTGGRTDTQYF

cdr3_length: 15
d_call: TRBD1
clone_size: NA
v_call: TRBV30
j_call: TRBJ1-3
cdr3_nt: TGTGCCTGGAGTGACGGGGACAGGGGAGTAAACACCATATATTTT
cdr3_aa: CAWSDGDRGVNTIYF

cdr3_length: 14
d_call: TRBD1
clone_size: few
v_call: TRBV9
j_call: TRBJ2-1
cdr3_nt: TGTGCCAGCAGCGTAGGGGACAGTCGCAATGAGCAGTTCTTC
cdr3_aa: CASSVGDSRNEQFF

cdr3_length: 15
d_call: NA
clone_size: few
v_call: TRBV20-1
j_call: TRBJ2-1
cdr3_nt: TGCAGTAAACAGAGGACAGAGAGCTCCTACAATGAGCAGTTCTTC
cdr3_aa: CSKQRTESSYNEQFF

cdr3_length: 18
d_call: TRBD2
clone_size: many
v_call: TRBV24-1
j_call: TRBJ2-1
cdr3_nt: TGTGCCACCAGTGATTTACCCTCGACTAGCGGGACACACAATGAGCAGTTCTTC
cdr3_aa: CATSDLPSTSGTHNEQFF

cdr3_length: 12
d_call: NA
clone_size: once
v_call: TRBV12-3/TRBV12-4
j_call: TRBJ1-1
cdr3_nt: TGTGCCAGCAGTTTCGGTAACACTGAAGCTTCCTTT
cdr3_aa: CASSFGNTEASF

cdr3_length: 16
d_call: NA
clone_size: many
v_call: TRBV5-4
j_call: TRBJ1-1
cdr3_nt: TGTGCCAGCAGCTTGACAATCGGGGCTGGAGGCACTGAAGCTTTCTTT
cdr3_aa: CASSLTIGAGGTEAFF

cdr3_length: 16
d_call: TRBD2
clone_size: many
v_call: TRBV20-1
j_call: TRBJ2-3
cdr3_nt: TGCAGTGCTAGAGATTGGACTAGCCTTAGCACAGATACGCAGTATTTT
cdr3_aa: CSARDWTSLSTDTQYF

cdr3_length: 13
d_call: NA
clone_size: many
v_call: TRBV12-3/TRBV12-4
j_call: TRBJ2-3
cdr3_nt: TGTGCCAGCACCATACCAGGGGTTGATACGCAGTATTTT
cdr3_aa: CASTIPGVDTQYF

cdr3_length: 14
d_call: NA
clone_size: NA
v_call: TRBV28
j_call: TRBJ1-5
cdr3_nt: TGTGTCAGCAGTTTACGAGGGAACAATCAGCCCCAGCATTTT
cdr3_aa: CVSSLRGNNQPQHF

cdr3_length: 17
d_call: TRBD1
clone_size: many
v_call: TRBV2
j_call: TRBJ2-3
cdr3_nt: TGTGCCAGCAGGGAGGATCCCGGGACAGGGGGCACAGATACGCAGTATTTT
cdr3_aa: CASREDPGTGGTDTQYF

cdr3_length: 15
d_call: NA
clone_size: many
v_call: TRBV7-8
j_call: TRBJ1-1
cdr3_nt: TGTGCCAGCAGCTTAAAAAGTCAGGGCCACACTGAAGCTTTCTTT
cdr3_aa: CASSLKSQGHTEAFF

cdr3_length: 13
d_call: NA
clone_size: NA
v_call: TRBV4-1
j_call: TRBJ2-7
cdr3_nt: TGCGCCAGCAGTGTGGGTGCCTCCTACGAGCAGTACTTC
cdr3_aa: CASSVGASYEQYF

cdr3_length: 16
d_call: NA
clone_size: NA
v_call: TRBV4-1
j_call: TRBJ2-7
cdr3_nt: TGCGCCTGCAGCCCCAGGCAAATAGGACAGAGCTACGAGCAGTACTTC
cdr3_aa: CACSPRQIGQSYEQYF

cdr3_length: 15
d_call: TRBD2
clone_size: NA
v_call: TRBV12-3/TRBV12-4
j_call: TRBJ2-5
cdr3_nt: TGTGCCAGCAGATCGACTAGCGGGAGTCGAGAGACCCAGTACTTC
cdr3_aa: CASRSTSGSRETQYF

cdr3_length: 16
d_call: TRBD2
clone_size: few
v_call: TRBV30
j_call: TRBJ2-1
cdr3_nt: TGTGCCTGGAGTACCTTGGGACTAGCGGCCTACAATGAGCAGTTCTTC
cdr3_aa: CAWSTLGLAAYNEQFF

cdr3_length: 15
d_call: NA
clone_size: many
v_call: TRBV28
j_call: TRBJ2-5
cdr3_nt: TGTGCCAGCAGTAGGGTTCGGGGGCGTATGAAGACCCAGTACTTC
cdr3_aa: CASSRVRGRMKTQYF

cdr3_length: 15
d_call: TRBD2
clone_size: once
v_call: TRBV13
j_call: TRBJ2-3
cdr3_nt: TGTGCCAACAGTCAAAAACTAGCGGGACCGGATACGCAGTATTTT
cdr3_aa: CANSQKLAGPDTQYF

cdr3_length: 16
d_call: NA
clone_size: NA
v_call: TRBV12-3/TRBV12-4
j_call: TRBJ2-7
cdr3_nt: TGTGCCAGCAATACGGGGATGGTTAGGAGCTCCTACGAGCAGTACTTC
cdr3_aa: CASNTGMVRSSYEQYF

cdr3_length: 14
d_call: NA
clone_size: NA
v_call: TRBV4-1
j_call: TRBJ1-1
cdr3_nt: TGCGCCAGCAGCCAAGATCTCTTGAACACTGAAGCTTTCTTT
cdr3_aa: CASSQDLLNTEAFF

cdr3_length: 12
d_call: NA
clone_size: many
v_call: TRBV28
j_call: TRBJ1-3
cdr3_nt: TGTGCCAGCAGTTTCCCCGGGCCCCCTTTGCCTTTT
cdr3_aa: CASSFPGPPLPF